Included here is one T cell receptor beta chain sequence, with context. J lost 1 base, V lost 5 bases, and 9 bases had no gene match. The CDR3 has 17 residues. CDR1 is SGHAT, CDR2 FQNNGV, per germline. Assay: immunoSEQ multiplex PCR; the TCRdb copy retains only in-frame clones and omits some. The top ten clones hold 4.6% of a sample with fewer than 85,000 clones, about 90% of them seen once. This record belongs to a study of blood T cell repertoires in COVID-19. Sequenced: peripheral blood. The chain combines TRBV11-2 with TRBJ1-1; 11 nucleotides match TRBD1. This clonotype was obtained from a man between 45 and 60 years old with active COVID-19. The CDR3 spells CASSPDRGLIPNTEAFF. The CDR3, as DNA: TGTGCCAGCAGCCCGGACAGGGGGCTTATCCCGAACACTGAAGCTTTCTTT.